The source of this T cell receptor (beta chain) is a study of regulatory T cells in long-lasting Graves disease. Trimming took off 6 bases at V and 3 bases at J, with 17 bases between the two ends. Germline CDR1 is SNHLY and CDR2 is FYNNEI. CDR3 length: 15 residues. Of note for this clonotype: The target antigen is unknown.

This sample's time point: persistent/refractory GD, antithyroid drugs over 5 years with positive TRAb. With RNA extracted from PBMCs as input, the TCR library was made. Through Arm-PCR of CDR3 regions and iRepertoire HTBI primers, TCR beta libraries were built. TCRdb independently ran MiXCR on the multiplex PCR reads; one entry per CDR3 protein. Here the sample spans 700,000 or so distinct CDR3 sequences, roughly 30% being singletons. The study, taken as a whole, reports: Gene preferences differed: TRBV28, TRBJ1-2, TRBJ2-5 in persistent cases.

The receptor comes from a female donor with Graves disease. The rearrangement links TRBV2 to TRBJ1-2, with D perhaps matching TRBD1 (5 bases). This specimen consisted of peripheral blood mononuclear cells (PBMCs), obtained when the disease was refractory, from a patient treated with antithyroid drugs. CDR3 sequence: CASRNVGGLDYGYTF. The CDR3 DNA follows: TGTGCCAGCAGGAACGTGGGGGGGTTGGACTATGGCTACACCTTC. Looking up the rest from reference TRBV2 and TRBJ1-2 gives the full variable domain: EPEVTQTPSHQVTQMGQEVILRCVPISNHLYFYWYRQILGQKVEFLVSFYNNEISEKSEIFDDQFSVERPDGSNFTLKIRSTKLEDSAMYFCASRNVGGLDYGYTFGSGTRLTVV.